These 14 T cell receptor beta chains share one sample of origin, sequenced in a study of cytomegalovirus exposure and HLA in healthy donors. Primers: 60 Vbeta forward and 13 Jbeta reverse. The assay was immunoSEQ multiplex PCR, and TCRdb's table has in-frame clones only and misses some. The sample has some 140,000 clones; approximately 80% are singletons. Sequencing used PBMCs. These receptors all come from a man aged 25 to 40 in good health and CMV-seropositive.

The gene calls are TRBV29-1 and TRBJ2-1, with 15 positions matching TRBD2. CDR3 length: 18 amino acids. V lost 6 bases and J lost 0; bases outside the gene matches: 9. The germline V gene has CDR1 SQVTM and CDR2 ANQGSEA. CDR3: CSVDTGTSGRSSYNEQFF. The CDR3 nucleotides read TGCAGCGTCGATACCGGGACTAGCGGGAGGAGCTCCTACAATGAGCAGTTCTTC.

The chain uses TRBV28 and TRBJ1-2; TRBD1 agrees at 7 bases. This CDR3 has 14 residues. V lost 7 bases, J lost 8 bases, and 13 bases stayed unmatched. The germline CDR1 and CDR2 sequences are MDHEN and SYDVKM. As DNA, the CDR3 is TGTGCCAGCACCACACCAGGGGGAAGCTACGGCTACACCTTC. Translation: CASTTPGGSYGYTF.

The chain couples TRBV28 to TRBJ1-1; D may be TRBD1 (6 bases). V dropped 3 bases and J dropped 0 bases, with 20 bases sitting between them. Per the germline V gene, CDR1 is MDHEN and CDR2 is SYDVKM. This CDR3 region has 18 residues. CDR3 protein: CASSLVHRVSPMNTEAFF. The DNA of the CDR3 is TGTGCCAGCAGTTTGGTCCACAGGGTTTCTCCAATGAACACTGAAGCTTTCTTT.

This rearrangement joins TRBV5-6 to TRBJ2-2; D possibly corresponds to TRBD1 (6 bases). Germline CDR1 SGHDT, CDR2 YYEEEE. Trimming pared 3 bases from V and 2 bases from J, leaving 11 bases between. This CDR3 contains 15 residues. CDR3 DNA: TGTGCCAGCAGCTACGGGACAACCAACACCGGGGAGCTGTTTTTT. It translates to CASSYGTTNTGELFF.

This clone was found a few times. The CDR3 DNA is TGTGCCAGCAGCGTAGGGAGCGGGAGGGCCTCAGGGGAGCTGTTTTTT. It is translated as CASSVGSGRASGELFF. The chain links TRBV9 to TRBJ2-2; 10 bases line up with TRBD2. With V trimmed by 0 bases and J by 8 bases, 7 bases remained unmatched. CDR3 length equals 16 residues. CDR1 is SGDLS, CDR2 YYNGEE, per germline.

The chain links TRBV7-8 to TRBJ2-1; 7 bases match TRBD2. Germline CDR1 is SGHVS and CDR2 is FQNEAQ. The CDR3 runs 18 residues. The trim removed 1 base at V and 0 bases at J, leaving 9 bases unmatched. The CDR3 DNA sequence: TGTGCCAGCAGCTTAGGCCGGCGAGCGGGACGCTCCTACAATGAGCAGTTCTTC. It codes for CASSLGRRAGRSYNEQFF.

The chain employs TRBV7-9 and TRBJ1-2; no clear D gene. Trimming cost V 1 base and J 8 bases, with 11 bases left between them. This CDR3 comprises 13 residues. From germline, CDR1 is SEHNR and CDR2 FQNEAQ (reference sequence). CDR3 in DNA: TGTGCCAGCAGCTTAGGAGGTCAGCGCGGCTACACCTTC. Its translation is CASSLGGQRGYTF.

The chain employs TRBV27 and TRBJ1-2, with 7 bases identical to TRBD1. The CDR3 contains 15 residues. The V gene end was trimmed by 3 bases and the J gene end by 4 bases; junction bases not matched to a gene: 8. Germline loops: CDR1 MNHEY, CDR2 SMNVEV (reference sequence). The CDR3 spells CASSFNTGTVYGYTF. CDR3 DNA: TGTGCCAGCAGTTTCAATACCGGGACAGTCTATGGCTACACCTTC.

The chain uses TRBV6-1 and TRBJ1-3; perhaps TRBD1 as D (5 bases). Germline V lookup: CDR1 MNHNS, CDR2 SASEGT. The CDR3 has 14 residues. V was cut by 5 bases and J by 3 bases, with 11 bases left in between. The CDR3 bases are TGTGCCAGCAGTAGGGGAAAAAATGGAAACACCATATATTTT. Translated: CASSRGKNGNTIYF.

This clone was seen more than once but under ten times. The chain employs TRBV9 and TRBJ2-7; 10 bases are shared with TRBD2. The CDR3 covers 15 residues. Germline lookup yields CDR1 SGDLS and CDR2 YYNGEE. V lost 0 bases and J lost 3; bases outside the gene matches: 3. CDR3 sequence reads: CASSVEPSGSYEQYF. Here the CDR3 DNA reads TGTGCCAGCAGCGTAGAACCTAGCGGGAGCTACGAGCAGTACTTC.

The genes are TRBV7-2 and TRBJ2-5; a weak D match, TRBD1 (6 bases). Gene TRBJ2-7 matches the end of the DNA better, so the J call may be wrong. The CDR3 has 13 residues. Germline values: CDR1 SGHTA, CDR2 FQGNSA. CDR3 region: CASSSQGFLEQYF. Written as DNA, the CDR3 is TGTGCCAGCAGCTCACAGGGTTTTCTCGAGCAGTACTTC.

This rearrangement joins TRBV28 to TRBJ1-5; 9 positions agree with TRBD1. CDR3 length equals 16 residues. J gave up 1 base and V 6 bases, and 7 bases lay outside the gene matches. CDR1 is MDHEN, CDR2 SYDVKM, per germline. The CDR3 here is CASRQGARMSNQPQHF. The CDR3 DNA is TGTGCCAGCAGACAGGGGGCGCGAATGAGCAATCAGCCCCAGCATTTT.

The chain combines TRBV18 with TRBJ2-2, with no clear D. Per the germline V gene, CDR1 is KGHSH and CDR2 is LQKENI. The V end was cut by 7 bases, the J end by 6 bases, with 15 bases between. The CDR3 runs to 14 residues. CDR3 residues: CASYTPVNPGELFF. CDR3 in DNA: TGTGCCAGCTACACCCCCGTTAACCCCGGGGAGCTGTTTTTT.

This chain joins TRBV29-1 and TRBJ2-3, with TRBD2 matching over 9 bases. Per the germline V gene, CDR1 is SQVTM and CDR2 is ANQGSEA. After removal of 8 bases from V and 0 bases from J, the junction contained 3 bases not matched to a gene. This CDR3 is built from 13 residues. CDR3 nucleotides: TGCAGCCAAAGCGGGAGGAGCACAGATACGCAGTATTTT. This encodes CSQSGRSTDTQYF.